The source of this T cell receptor (beta chain) is a study of shared clonotypes between healthy human individuals (TCRdb year 2020). Study-level background: The cohort included a few men and a couple of women between 18 and 49 years of age. For each donor, CD4 naive and CD4 memory were each run on three plates, CD8 naive on two plates, and CD8 memory on one plate. To estimate repertoire size and how much clonotype sharing occurs between individuals, the study deeply sequenced the blood TCR repertoires of about 5 healthy adults. Libraries were prepared and TCR repertoires were sequenced by different laboratories using diverse techniques, in order to increase sequencing depth and limit assay-specific biases. Per donor, leukapheresis produced somewhere between about 0.94 and 9 billion PBMCs.

The V end loses 3 bases and the J end loses 1 base, and a stretch of 9 bases separates them. The CDR3 sequence holds 14 residues, the cysteine and phenylalanine included. The DNA shown is the 42-base CDR3, in frame from base 1. The germline V gene yields SQVTM for CDR1 and ANQGSEA for CDR2. As regards this clone: Its antigen has not been determined. The record has no base qualities; no much larger clone is one base away.

Healthy HIV-negative adults with no recently reported acute infections or vaccinations were included as donors. Only Caucasian adults living in Nashville, Tennessee, USA were represented among the donors. Magnetic negative selection was used to enrich CD4+ T cells, after which naive cells were positively selected on CD45RA and the negative fraction became the memory subset. Blood was obtained by leukapheresis, after which PBMCs were separated by Ficoll-Histopaque density gradient centrifugation and cryopreserved in liquid nitrogen vapor phase. Purity and quantity of every magnetically sorted T cell population were checked by analytical flow cytometry. From each sorted fraction, genomic DNA was isolated and quantified by UV absorbance on a Nanodrop 2000c. Broader findings and caveats from the paper: Incomplete sequencing was indicated by rarefaction of sorted-subset datasets, despite the large sequencing depth. Sampling was limited to blood, and TCR repertoires in tissue likely differ from TCR repertoires in blood. Compared with non-shared clonotypes, clonotypes shared by all four sorted-subset donors had higher generation probabilities. Estimated clonotype richness was generally larger for naive than for memory subsets. Based on pairwise subsampling, the degree of clonotype sharing among donors was expected to be affected by sequencing depth. Across a handful of donors, about 5% of naive CD4, roughly 3.4% of naive CD8, around 2.5% of memory CD4, and under 0.45% of memory CD8 clonotypes were shared. Because the study included only a small number of donors, the genetic and exposure-history diversity represented was limited.

Using the deep immunoSEQ assay, multiplex PCR amplified TCR CDR3 regions from genomic DNA. For each cell subset, the extracted genomic DNA was distributed evenly across all wells of several immunoSEQ 96-well plates, and each plate served as one replicate. For sorted subsets, each replicate PCR was loaded with around 220 ng genomic DNA, equivalent to about 30,000 T cell genomes. The purified libraries were quantified using a Qubit 3.0 fluorometer, sized with a Bioanalyzer 2100, and then quantified again using the KAPA Library Quantification kit. Each immunoSEQ 96-well plate was sequenced on its own single-read 150-cycle Illumina NextSeq 550 flow cell. In the paper's pipeline: The immunoSEQ output contained only junctional sequences without quality scores, so filtering could not match that applied to full-length reads. To assign V/J genes and CDR3, sequences were annotated using PyIR, a Python wrapper for IgBLAST v1.9, with IMGT germline references. Any read was removed if the V/J assignment was weak (E-value above 1e-6), the CDR3 was missing, or the read contained stop codons, out-of-frame junctions, or ambiguous translated residues. V3J clonotypes were defined as sequences sharing the same inferred V gene, J gene, and CDR3 amino acid sequence. Percentage overlap between repertoires was calculated by dividing the number of shared unique clonotypes by the size of the smaller repertoire. Repertoire richness was assessed with RTK rarefaction, the Chao1 estimator, and Recon v2.1 estimates of unobserved clonotypes. Generation probabilities were computed with OLGA for all TCRbeta clonotypes obtained by the gDNA method from a handful of donors. TCRdb carries this immuneACCESS record with in-frame sequences only. Its versions omit some clonotypes, under half of them owing to an unresolved V gene in the studies checked, with the rest unexplained. From that table come the V and J calls and clone size; the DNA was used to work out D and trimming. The sample records a few million clones, 80% to 95% of which are singletons. In total, the top ten clones hold approximately 0.4% of the sample.

The clonotype comes from a man aged 18 to 29 in good health. Some clones in this sample may be carry-over from other donors' samples. The sequence joins TRBV29-1 to TRBJ2-2; the D region possibly corresponds to TRBD1 (6 bases align). The sample comprised naive CD4+ T cells from PBMCs. The cell subset or site label, read with the paper, signifies: CD45RA+ positively selected. CDR3 protein: CSVDRDMNTGELFF. The nucleotides read TGCAGCGTTGACCGGGACATGAACACCGGGGAGCTGTTTTTT.